These 31 T cell receptor beta chains share one sample of origin, sequenced in a study of T cells in Graves' hyperthyroidism and ophthalmopathy. Amplification of TCR beta CDR3 regions used RNA as the template. First-round RT-PCR of the TCR CDR3 relied on the HTBI primer set. A single record per CDR3 protein comes from TCRdb applying MiXCR to the multiplex PCR reads. The top ten hold 30% to 35% of the sample, which has fewer than 450,000 distinct CDR3 sequences, approximately 18% seen once. The sequenced sample was blood. These receptors were taken from a woman in her twenties or thirties with Graves' hyperthyroidism that later progressed to Graves' ophthalmopathy.

In this sample, this clonotype turned up many times. This chain's CDR3 is CASSFEGSYNSPLHF. CDR3 coding DNA: TGCGCCAGCAGCTTCGAGGGTTCCTATAATTCACCCCTCCACTTT. The chain combines TRBV5-1 with TRBJ1-6, with D unresolved. This CDR3 region has 15 residues. The germline V and J ends were trimmed by 2 bases and 1 base, with 7 bases remaining between them. CDR1 is SGHRS and CDR2 is YFSETQ in the germline V gene.

The chain links TRBV5-4 to TRBJ1-1, with a weak D call TRBD1 (5 bases). CDR3 size: 13 residues. V was clipped by 4 bases and J by 5 bases, with 12 bases between them. Germline CDR1 and CDR2: SGHNT and YYREEE (reference sequence). The CDR3 sequence: CASSAGKGTEAFF. The DNA for the CDR3 is TGTGCCAGCAGCGCTGGAAAGGGGACTGAAGCTTTCTTT.

This clonotype came up many times. This chain links TRBV20-1 with TRBJ2-7; no definite D call. In germline, CDR1 is DFQATT, CDR2 SNEGSKA (reference sequence). This CDR3 is built from 12 residues. V was clipped by 6 bases and J by 2 bases, with 11 bases between them. CDR3 in DNA: TGCAGTGCAGAGACATATCCCTACGAGCAGTACTTC. Residues: CSAETYPYEQYF.

This clonotype was picked up many times. This chain joins TRBV30 and TRBJ1-5; D may be TRBD1 (6 bases). Looked up from germline, CDR1 is GTSNPN and CDR2 is SVGIG (reference sequence). Trimming left V 0 bases short and J 0 bases short, with 9 bases between. This CDR3 is 15 amino acids long. The CDR3 region has the DNA TGTGCCTGGAGTGTGGGGGCATATAGCAATCAGCCCCAGCATTTT. Translating it yields CAWSVGAYSNQPQHF.

This clonotype came up many times. The V call is TRBV18, the J call TRBJ2-1, with TRBD2 identical over 8 bases. CDR1 KGHSH and CDR2 LQKENI come from the germline V gene. The CDR3 spans 15 residues. V shed 4 bases, J shed 3 bases, and the junction held 5 bases outside the gene matches. For the CDR3, the DNA is TGTGCCAGCTCACAATTAGCGGGGAGCTACAATGAGCAGTTCTTC. The encoded protein is CASSQLAGSYNEQFF.

In this sample, this clonotype turned up many times. The chain joins TRBV20-1 to TRBJ1-1; perhaps TRBD1 as D (5 bases). The length of the CDR3 is 14 residues. CDR1 is DFQATT, CDR2 SNEGSKA, per germline (reference sequence). V was trimmed by 0 bases and J by 3 bases, leaving 11 bases between them. CDR3 region: CSAREGVWDTEAFF. For the CDR3, the DNA is TGCAGTGCTAGAGAGGGGGTTTGGGACACTGAAGCTTTCTTT.

The chain links TRBV6-2 or TRBV6-3 to TRBJ1-1; D is uncertain. The ends were cut back, 7 bases at V and 0 bases at J, with 15 bases in the middle. The CDR3 has 15 amino acids. Germline V gives CDR1 MNHEY, CDR2 SVGEGT. Written as DNA, the CDR3 is TGTGCCAGCAACGGATGGTCCTACATGAACACTGAAGCTTTCTTT. This codes for CASNGWSYMNTEAFF.

At least ten counts were recorded for this clonotype. The chain employs TRBV5-1 and TRBJ2-1; TRBD2 aligns across 9 bases. Germline-derived CDR1 and CDR2 are SGHRS and YFSETQ. CDR3 length equals 15 residues. Trimming at V came to 1 base and at J to 8 bases, leaving 7 bases not matched to a gene. CDR3 sequence: CASSLRGRVIDEQFF. Written as DNA, the CDR3 is TGCGCCAGCAGCTTGCGCGGGAGGGTTATCGATGAGCAGTTCTTC. The full variable domain, completed using reference TRBV5-1 and TRBJ2-1, is KAGVTQTPRYLIKTRGQQVTLSCSPISGHRSVSWYQQTPGQGLQFLFEYFSETQRNKGNFPGRFSGRQFSNSRSEMNVSTLELGDSALYLCASSLRGRVIDEQFFGPGTRLTVL.

This clonotype appeared many times. The chain links TRBV28 to TRBJ1-3; maybe TRBD1 (5 bases). The V gene lost 6 bases and the J gene lost 2 bases, with 5 bases spanning the gap. The CDR3 has 12 amino acids. Germline CDR1 and CDR2: MDHEN and SYDVKM. CDR3 in amino acids: CASSRAGNTIYF. The CDR3 DNA follows: TGTGCCAGCAGCAGGGCTGGAAACACCATATATTTT.

This clonotype was counted at least ten times. The chain combines TRBV6-1 with TRBJ1-2; D may be TRBD1 (5 bases). V gave up 2 bases and J gave up 2 bases, with 9 bases separating them. Germline V gene sequence: CDR1 MNHNS, CDR2 SASEGT. The CDR3 is made up of 14 amino acids. CDR3 amino acids: CASSEYEGNYGYTF. In DNA, the CDR3 is TGTGCCAGCAGTGAATATGAGGGGAACTATGGCTACACCTTC.

This clonotype was seen repeatedly, ten times or more. The V gene is TRBV9, the J gene TRBJ2-7; D might be TRBD2 (6 bases). There are 14 residues in the CDR3. The germline gives CDR1 SGDLS, CDR2 YYNGEE. V shed 4 bases and J shed 5 bases, with 16 bases lying between them. CDR3 bases: TGTGCCAGCAGCCCACGACTAGATCGGGACGAGCAGTACTTC. Translating gives CASSPRLDRDEQYF.

This clonotype was detected many times. This chain uses TRBV2 with TRBJ2-1; TRBD2 matches 10 bases. J gave up 8 bases and V 1 base, and 5 bases lay outside the gene matches. This CDR3 comprises 15 residues. Germline CDR1 and CDR2: SNHLY and FYNNEI. The CDR3 region has the DNA TGTGCCAGCAGTGAAGGAGCGGGAGGGTTAGATGAGCAGTTCTTC. Its protein product is CASSEGAGGLDEQFF.

This clonotype was observed many times. This chain links TRBV2 with TRBJ1-5; TRBD1 matches at 7 bases. The CDR3 is made up of 17 amino acids. CDR1 is SNHLY, CDR2 FYNNEI, per germline. With 0 bases clipped from V and 5 bases from J, the junction kept 10 bases outside the gene matches. The CDR3 protein is CASSEALDVRGDQPQHF. The CDR3 DNA reads TGTGCCAGCAGTGAAGCGCTCGACGTCAGGGGGGATCAGCCCCAGCATTTT. The full variable domain, in which reference TRBV2 and TRBJ1-5 provide the parts outside the CDR3, is EPEVTQTPSHQVTQMGQEVILRCVPISNHLYFYWYRQILGQKVEFLVSFYNNEISEKSEIFDDQFSVERPDGSNFTLKIRSTKLEDSAMYFCASSEALDVRGDQPQHFGDGTRLSIL.

Concerning this clonotype itself: Just one base apart from a much larger clone, this may be a read error. The chain combines TRBV7-6 with TRBJ1-1; 7 bases line up with TRBD1. Germline CDR1 SGHVS, CDR2 FNYEAQ. This CDR3 is built from 18 residues. V was clipped by 0 bases and J by 6 bases; unmatched bases: 16. The CDR3 bases are TGTGCCAGCAGCTTAGCCCTCCGGGTAGGGGGCAGAGGGGCTGAAGCTTTCTTT. The encoded protein is CASSLALRVGGRGAEAFF.

This chain uses TRBV5-1 with TRBJ2-1, with 9 bases identical to TRBD2. Per germline, CDR1 SGHRS and CDR2 YFSETQ. CDR3 length equals 20 residues. V trimming: 2 bases; J trimming: 7 bases; junction bases outside the gene matches: 22. CDR3 protein: CASSFFQGEEAGGPRNEQFF. The CDR3 region has the DNA TGCGCCAGCAGCTTCTTTCAGGGAGAGGAAGCGGGAGGCCCTAGGAATGAGCAGTTCTTC.

This clonotype has only a few counts. The CDR3 DNA follows: TGTGCCAGCAGCGGGGCCCACGAGCAGTACTTC. Amino acids: CASSGAHEQYF. The J gene is TRBJ2-7, the V gene TRBV14; maybe TRBD1 (5 bases). CDR3 length: 11 residues. In germline, CDR1 is SGHDN, CDR2 FVKESK. V dropped 5 bases and J dropped 5 bases, with 7 bases sitting between them.

The CDR3 DNA sequence: TGTGCCATCAGTGAGCCGACAGGGGACGACGGGGAGCTGTTTTTT. It encodes CAISEPTGDDGELFF. The gene calls are TRBV10-3 and TRBJ2-2, with 8 bases that match TRBD1. Germline V gene lookup returns CDR1 ENHRY and CDR2 SYGVKD. The CDR3 is 15 residues long. The trim removed 2 bases at V and 7 bases at J, leaving 6 bases unmatched.

In its sample, this clonotype was seen a few times. The genes are TRBV20-1 and TRBJ1-6; 7 bases are shared with TRBD1. The germline CDR1 and CDR2 sequences are DFQATT and SNEGSKA (reference sequence). Unmatched junction bases numbered 20, after V lost 0 bases and J lost 9 bases. This CDR3 is 19 amino acids long. Written as DNA, the CDR3 is TGCAGTGCTAGAGACTCTCGGACAGGTTGGAAATTGATCGGTTCACCCCTCCACTTT. This encodes CSARDSRTGWKLIGSPLHF.

The genes are TRBV12-3 or TRBV12-4 and TRBJ2-1, with no clear D. CDR3 length equals 13 residues. Trimming stripped 6 bases from V and 8 bases from J, with 14 bases between. This CDR3 is CASSPRRRDEQFF. The CDR3 nucleotides read TGTGCCAGCAGCCCTAGGAGACGGGATGAGCAGTTCTTC.

This chain joins TRBV7-9 and TRBJ2-1; 12 bases map to TRBD2. There are 21 residues in the CDR3. CDR1 and CDR2 (germline): SEHNR, FQNEAQ (reference sequence). J gave up 6 bases and V 0 bases, and 18 bases lay outside the gene matches. The CDR3 sequence: CASSLAILAGGPGLAPNEQFF. In DNA, the CDR3 is TGTGCCAGCAGCTTAGCGATCCTAGCGGGAGGGCCGGGACTAGCACCCAATGAGCAGTTCTTC.

This clonotype was detected ten times or more. The rearrangement joins TRBV29-1 to TRBJ1-1, with 8 positions matching TRBD1. Germline V gene lookup returns CDR1 SQVTM and CDR2 ANQGSEA. J gave up 3 bases and V 3 bases, and 6 bases lay outside the gene matches. This CDR3 is built from 14 residues. CDR3 loop: CSVEFEGQDTEAFF. In DNA form, the CDR3 reads TGCAGCGTTGAGTTCGAGGGACAGGACACTGAAGCTTTCTTT.

This clonotype was seen at least ten times. The chain recombines TRBV9 with TRBJ2-1, with 7 bases fitting TRBD2. Germline V gene sequence: CDR1 SGDLS, CDR2 YYNGEE. V was pared by 2 bases and J by 6 bases, with 8 bases of the junction left unmatched. The CDR3 consists of 15 residues. The CDR3 region has the DNA TGTGCCAGCAGCGTGGGGGACTACCCCGGCAATGAGCAGTTCTTC. Its protein is CASSVGDYPGNEQFF.

Concerning this clonotype itself: With a much larger clone just one base away, this may be a read error. This sequence joins TRBV19 and TRBJ1-1; D is uncertain. The CDR3 has 13 amino acids. Looked up from germline, CDR1 is LNHDA and CDR2 is SQIVND (reference sequence). The CDR3 DNA is TGTGCCAGTAGTTTTTTGCGGAACACTGAAGCTTCCTTT. Translation gives CASSFLRNTEASF.

The chain employs TRBV3-1 and TRBJ2-7; D gene unclear. The CDR3 contains 16 residues. Trimming took 3 bases from V and 1 from J, leaving 16 bases between them. Germline V gene sequence: CDR1 LGHDT, CDR2 YNNKEL (reference sequence). CDR3 loop: CASSHGLVNISYEQYF. In nucleotides, the CDR3 is TGTGCCAGCAGCCATGGGCTGGTAAACATTTCCTACGAGCAGTACTTC.

Details on this clonotype: This may come from a read error, since a much larger clone is one base off. The V call is TRBV20-1, the J call TRBJ2-1; D gene uncertain. Germline values: CDR1 DFQATT, CDR2 SNEGSKA (reference sequence). The CDR3 spans 13 residues. For the CDR3, the DNA is TGCAGTGCTGCCGACGACCCATACAATGATCAGTTCTTC. It encodes CSAADDPYNDQFF.

The CDR3 DNA reads TGTGCCTGGAGAGGACAGGGACTACCTCAGCCCCAGCATTTT. This sequence encodes CAWRGQGLPQPQHF. The chain has TRBV30 and TRBJ1-5; 8 positions match TRBD1. The V and J ends lost 3 bases and 6 bases, in that order; junction bases with no gene match: 7. In germline, CDR1 is GTSNPN, CDR2 SVGIG (reference sequence). This CDR3 spans 14 amino acids. The whole variable domain, filled in from reference TRBV30 and TRBJ1-5, reads SQTIHQWPATLVQPVGSPLSLECTVEGTSNPNLYWYRQAAGRGLQLLFYSVGIGQISSEVPQNLSASRPQDRQFILSSKKLLLSDSGFYLCAWRGQGLPQPQHFGDGTRLSIL.

Ten or more counts support this clonotype. This rearrangement joins TRBV5-1 to TRBJ2-3; 7 nucleotides line up with TRBD2. The CDR3 has 14 amino acids. Per the germline V gene, CDR1 is SGHRS and CDR2 is YFSETQ. V shed 6 bases, J shed 2 bases, and the junction held 6 bases outside the gene matches. The CDR3 sequence: CASKAGTSTDTQYF. The CDR3 bases are TGCGCCAGCAAAGCGGGGACTTCCACAGATACGCAGTATTTT.

This clonotype was recorded at least ten times. The chain combines TRBV28 with TRBJ2-1, with a tentative D call TRBD1 (5 bases). Germline V gene lookup returns CDR1 MDHEN and CDR2 SYDVKM. The length of the CDR3 is 14 residues. Trimming cost V 2 bases and J 2 bases, with 7 bases left between them. CDR3: CASSLLGAYNEQFF. The DNA of the CDR3 is TGTGCCAGCAGTTTACTAGGGGCCTACAATGAGCAGTTCTTC.

This clonotype was observed many times. The chain uses TRBV6-1 and TRBJ2-3, with no clear D. Germline V lookup: CDR1 MNHNS, CDR2 SASEGT. The CDR3 is 11 residues long. V was shortened by 6 bases and J by 5 bases, with 6 bases between the two germline ends. DNA of the CDR3: TGTGCCAGCAGACGAGGAGATACGCAGTATTTT. As protein: CASRRGDTQYF.

This sequence joins TRBV11-2 and TRBJ2-5, with D possibly TRBD2 on 8 matching bases. The germline V gene encodes CDR1 SGHAT and CDR2 FQNNGV. Trimming took 4 bases from V and 3 from J, leaving 18 bases between them. This CDR3 has 16 residues. The CDR3 DNA follows: TGTGCCAGCAGCTCTCCTAGCGGGCAGGGGGAAGAGACCCAGTACTTC. Protein: CASSSPSGQGEETQYF. The full variable domain, in which reference TRBV11-2 and TRBJ2-5 provide the parts outside the CDR3, is EAGVAQSPRYKIIEKRQSVAFWCNPISGHATLYWYQQILGQGPKLLIQFQNNGVVDDSQLPKDRFSAERLKGVDSTLKIQPAKLEDSAVYLCASSSPSGQGEETQYFGPGTRLLVL.

This clonotype was recorded many times. The chain couples TRBV2 to TRBJ2-6, with no clear D. Trimming shortened V by 5 bases and J by 0 bases, and 11 bases separated the two germline ends. The CDR3 sequence is 16 residues long. Germline V gene data show CDR1 as SNHLY and CDR2 as FYNNEI. The chain's CDR3 is CASSKQRSSGANVLTF. As DNA, the CDR3 is TGTGCCAGCAGTAAACAGAGAAGCTCTGGGGCCAACGTCCTGACTTTC.